Listed below are T cell receptor beta chains from one sample, sequenced in a study of cytomegalovirus exposure and HLA in healthy donors. TCRdb's table, derived via immunoSEQ multiplex PCR, lists solely in-frame clones and lacks some. Here the sample spans about 180,000 clones, approximately 72% being singletons. What was sequenced was PBMCs. The receptors were gathered from a human donor in good health. Both conserved end residues are part of each CDR3. D genes are given only for firm matches. Clone size is not always given. Where it is, it says once, few, many or a class for expanded clones.

J,D,V,size,DNA,CDR3
TRBJ1-6,NA,TRBV7-9,few,TGTGCCAGCAGCTTAGCCGGGGGTCATAATTCACCCCTCCACTTT,CASSLAGGHNSPLHF
TRBJ2-7,TRBD1,TRBV5-4,NA,TGTGCCAGCAGCTCACAGGGGATTATGTACGAGCAGTACTTC,CASSSQGIMYEQYF
TRBJ2-5,NA,TRBV9,NA,TGTGCCAGCAGCGTCGACATGTCGAGGGGGGAGACCCAGTACTTC,CASSVDMSRGETQYF
TRBJ2-5,NA,TRBV6-1,NA,TGTGCCAGCAGTGAATCCCCGCGGGGCAAGCAGTACTTC,CASSESPRGKQYF
TRBJ2-3,NA,TRBV19,few,TGTGCCAGTAGTATAGGTAGAGGGGGCGGGGGGTCTCTGGTGGATACGCAGTATTTT,CASSIGRGGGGSLVDTQYF
TRBJ1-5,NA,TRBV6-1,NA,TGTGCCAGCAGTGAAGGCGGTGATAGCAATCAGCCCCAGCATTTT,CASSEGGDSNQPQHF
TRBJ1-2,TRBD1,TRBV27,NA,TGTGCCAGCAGTTCCACCCCCAGACAGGGCCCTAACTATGGCTACACCTTC,CASSSTPRQGPNYGYTF
TRBJ2-7,NA,TRBV21-1,few,TGTGCCAGCAGTACCCTCGTAACAGGGAGCCGAAACGAGCAGTACTTC,CASSTLVTGSRNEQYF
TRBJ2-3,NA,TRBV7-3,NA,TGTGCCAGCAGTCCAGCGTTCACAGATACGCAGTATTTT,CASSPAFTDTQYF
TRBJ2-3,TRBD2,TRBV4-1,few,TGCGCCAGCAGCCAATACCCGGGGGGGGCGGATACGCAGTATTTT,CASSQYPGGADTQYF
TRBJ2-1,TRBD1,TRBV4-3,NA,TGCGCCAGCAGCCCATATTTTGGACAGGGGGTGAACAATGAGCAGTTCTTC,CASSPYFGQGVNNEQFF
TRBJ1-1,NA,TRBV27,NA,TGTGCCAGCAGACCGATGCAGGGCAGCACTGAAGCTTTCTTT,CASRPMQGSTEAFF
TRBJ2-1,NA,TRBV21-1,few,TGTGCCAGCAGCAAAAGGAGGCTGGAGCGGGGGGGGTACAATGAGCAGTTCTTC,CASSKRRLERGGYNEQFF
TRBJ1-1,NA,TRBV5-1,many,TGCGCCAGCAGCTTACGGGGAGGGACTGAAGCTTTCTTT,CASSLRGGTEAFF
TRBJ2-7,TRBD2,TRBV4-1,NA,TGCGCCAGCAGCCAAGATATAGCGCCGTCAAGCGGGGGGGCCGAGCAGTACTTC,CASSQDIAPSSGGAEQYF
TRBJ2-5,NA,TRBV5-4,once,TGTGCCAGCAGCCCAGAGAGACAGGGAGGACGAGAGACCCAGTACTTC,CASSPERQGGRETQYF
TRBJ1-5,NA,TRBV4-1,NA,TGCGCCAGCAGCCAAGATGGGGGGTGGCCCCAGCATTTT,CASSQDGGWPQHF
TRBJ1-3,TRBD1,TRBV7-2,NA,TGTGCCAGCAGTTCGACAGGGATCTCTGGAAACACCATATATTTT,CASSSTGISGNTIYF
TRBJ2-6,NA,TRBV21-1,NA,TGTGCCAGCAGCAAACGGGGAGCCCCCAGCTCTGGGGCCAACGTCCTGACTTTC,CASSKRGAPSSGANVLTF